The clone carrying this TCR beta chain was seen only once. The sample is drawn from a study of blood T cell repertoires in COVID-19. Only in-frame clones appear in the TCRdb table, and some are missing; sequencing was by immunoSEQ multiplex PCR. The profile shows 200,000 to 250,000 clones, 81% of them singletons. The germline V gene has CDR1 SGHRS and CDR2 YFSETQ. V was trimmed by 4 bases and J by 3 bases, leaving 11 bases between them. The CDR3 loop spans 14 amino acids. The gene calls are TRBV5-1 and TRBJ1-5; D gene unclear. This receptor was identified in a woman aged 80 or older with COVID-19, enrolled during active disease. Sequenced sample: peripheral blood. CDR3 sequence (DNA): TGCGCCAGCAGCATGCTCGGGGACAATCAGCCCCAGCATTTT. Translated: CASSMLGDNQPQHF.